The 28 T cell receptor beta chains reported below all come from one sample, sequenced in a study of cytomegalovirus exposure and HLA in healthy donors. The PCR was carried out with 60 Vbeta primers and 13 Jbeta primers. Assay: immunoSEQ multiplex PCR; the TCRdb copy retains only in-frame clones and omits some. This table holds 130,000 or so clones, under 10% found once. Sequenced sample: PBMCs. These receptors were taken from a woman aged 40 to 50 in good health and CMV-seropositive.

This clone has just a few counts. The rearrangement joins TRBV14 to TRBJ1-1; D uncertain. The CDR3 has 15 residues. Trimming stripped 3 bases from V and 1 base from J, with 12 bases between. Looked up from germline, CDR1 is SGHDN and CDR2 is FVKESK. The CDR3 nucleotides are TGTGCCAGCAGCCAGACACAAGGATGGAACACTGAAGCTTTCTTT. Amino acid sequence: CASSQTQGWNTEAFF.

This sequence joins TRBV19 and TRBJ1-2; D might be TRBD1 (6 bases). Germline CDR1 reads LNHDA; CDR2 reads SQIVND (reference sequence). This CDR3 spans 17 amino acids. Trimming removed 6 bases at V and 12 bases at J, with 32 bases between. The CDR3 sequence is CASSDRIQGQHGIGDTF. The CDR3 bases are TGTGCCAGTAGCGATAGAATTCAAGGACAGCACGGAATTGGTGACACCTTC.

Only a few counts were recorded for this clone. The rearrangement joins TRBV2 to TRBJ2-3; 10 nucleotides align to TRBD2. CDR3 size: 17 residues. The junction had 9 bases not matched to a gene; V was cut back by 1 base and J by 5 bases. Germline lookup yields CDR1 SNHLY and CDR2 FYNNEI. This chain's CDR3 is CASSEGFGLAVIDTQYF. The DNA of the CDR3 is TGTGCCAGCAGTGAAGGTTTCGGACTAGCGGTTATAGATACGCAGTATTTT.

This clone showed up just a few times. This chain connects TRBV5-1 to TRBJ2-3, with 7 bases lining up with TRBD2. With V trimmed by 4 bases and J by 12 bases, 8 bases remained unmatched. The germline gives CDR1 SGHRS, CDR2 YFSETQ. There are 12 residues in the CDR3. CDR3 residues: CASSIGLEIQYF. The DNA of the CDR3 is TGCGCCAGCAGCATAGGACTAGAAATTCAGTATTTT.

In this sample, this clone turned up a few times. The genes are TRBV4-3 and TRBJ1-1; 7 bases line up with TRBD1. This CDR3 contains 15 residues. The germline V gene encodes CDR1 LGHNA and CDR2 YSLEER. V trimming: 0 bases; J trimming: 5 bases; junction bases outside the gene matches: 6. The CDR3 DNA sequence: TGCGCCAGCAGCCAAGACGGGCAGGGGGTTACTGAAGCTTTCTTT. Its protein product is CASSQDGQGVTEAFF.

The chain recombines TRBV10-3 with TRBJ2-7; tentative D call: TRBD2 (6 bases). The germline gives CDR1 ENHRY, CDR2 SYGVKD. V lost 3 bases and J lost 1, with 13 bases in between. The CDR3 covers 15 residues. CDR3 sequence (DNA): TGTGCCATCAGTGATGGAGGGTCAGCTTCCTACGAGCAGTACTTC. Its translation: CAISDGGSASYEQYF.

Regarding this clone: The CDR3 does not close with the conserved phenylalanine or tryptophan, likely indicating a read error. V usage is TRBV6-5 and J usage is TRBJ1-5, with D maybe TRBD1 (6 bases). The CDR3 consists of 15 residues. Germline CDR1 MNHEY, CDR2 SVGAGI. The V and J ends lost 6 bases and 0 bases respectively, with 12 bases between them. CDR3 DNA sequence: TGTGCCAGCAGCCCAGGACAGAATAGCAATCAGCCCCAGCATGTT. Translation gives CASSPGQNSNQPQHV.

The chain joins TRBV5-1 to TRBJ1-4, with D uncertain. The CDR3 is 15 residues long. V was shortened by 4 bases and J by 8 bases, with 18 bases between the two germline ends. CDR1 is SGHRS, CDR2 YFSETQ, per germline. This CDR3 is CASSAQARWREKLFF. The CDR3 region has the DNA TGCGCCAGCAGCGCCCAGGCGAGGTGGAGGGAAAAACTGTTTTTT.

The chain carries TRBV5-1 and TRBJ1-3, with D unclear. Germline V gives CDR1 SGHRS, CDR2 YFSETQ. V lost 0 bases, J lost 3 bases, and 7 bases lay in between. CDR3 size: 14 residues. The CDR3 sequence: CASSLGGIGNTIYF. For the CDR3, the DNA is TGCGCCAGCAGCTTGGGAGGGATTGGAAACACCATATATTTT.

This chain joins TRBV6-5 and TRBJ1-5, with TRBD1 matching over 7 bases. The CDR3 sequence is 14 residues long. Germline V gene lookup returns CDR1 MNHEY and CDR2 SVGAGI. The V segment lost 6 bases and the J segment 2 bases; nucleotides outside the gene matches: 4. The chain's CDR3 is CASRDRKGNQPQHF. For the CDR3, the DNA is TGTGCCAGCAGGGACAGGAAAGGCAATCAGCCCCAGCATTTT.

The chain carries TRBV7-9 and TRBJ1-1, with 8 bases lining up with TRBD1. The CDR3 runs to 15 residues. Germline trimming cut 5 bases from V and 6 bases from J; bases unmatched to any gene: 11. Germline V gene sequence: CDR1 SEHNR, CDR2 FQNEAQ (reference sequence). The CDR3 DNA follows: TGTGCCAGCAGCCCCAGGGACAGGCGAGGGCCTGAAGCTTTCTTT. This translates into CASSPRDRRGPEAFF.

The CDR3 spells CSATANYGYTF. The CDR3 DNA sequence: TGCAGTGCTACGGCTAACTATGGCTACACCTTC. This chain links TRBV20-1 with TRBJ1-2; D unresolved. The CDR3 is made up of 11 amino acids. The germline CDR1 and CDR2 sequences are DFQATT and SNEGSKA (reference sequence). The V and J ends lost 4 bases and 0 bases respectively, with 3 bases between them.

The CDR3 sequence is CASSIRLAELSWETQYF. Here the CDR3 DNA reads TGCGCCAGCAGCATCCGACTAGCGGAGCTGAGTTGGGAGACCCAGTACTTC. The rearrangement links TRBV5-1 to TRBJ2-5; 9 positions agree with TRBD2. V gave up 4 bases and J gave up 5 bases; unmatched junction bases: 15. The CDR3 has 17 residues. Per germline, CDR1 SGHRS and CDR2 YFSETQ.

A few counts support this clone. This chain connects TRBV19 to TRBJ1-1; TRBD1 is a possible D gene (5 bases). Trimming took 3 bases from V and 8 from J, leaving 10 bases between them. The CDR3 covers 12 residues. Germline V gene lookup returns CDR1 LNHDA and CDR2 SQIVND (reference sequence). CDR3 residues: CASSMWGSEAFF. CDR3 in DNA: TGTGCCAGTAGTATGTGGGGCTCGGAAGCTTTCTTT.

The CDR3 here is CASSSTGRTGELFF. CDR3 coding DNA: TGTGCCAGCAGCTCGACAGGGCGCACCGGGGAGCTGTTTTTT. The chain links TRBV2 to TRBJ2-2; 7 bases are shared with TRBD1. The trim removed 6 bases at V and 4 bases at J, leaving 5 bases unmatched. The CDR3 consists of 14 residues. Germline V gene data show CDR1 as SNHLY and CDR2 as FYNNEI.

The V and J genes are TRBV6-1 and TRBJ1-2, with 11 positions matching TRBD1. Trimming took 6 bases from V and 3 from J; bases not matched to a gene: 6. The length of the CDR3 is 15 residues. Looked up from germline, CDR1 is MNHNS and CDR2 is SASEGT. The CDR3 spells CASRYGQGADYGYTF. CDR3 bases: TGTGCCAGCAGGTACGGACAGGGGGCGGACTATGGCTACACCTTC.

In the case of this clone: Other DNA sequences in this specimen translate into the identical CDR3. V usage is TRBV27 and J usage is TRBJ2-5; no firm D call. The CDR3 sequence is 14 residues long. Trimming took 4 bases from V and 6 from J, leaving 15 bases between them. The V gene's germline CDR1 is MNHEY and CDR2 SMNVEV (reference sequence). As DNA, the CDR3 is TGTGCCAGCAGTTCCTTGGTACGTGCTAAGACCCAGTACTTC. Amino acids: CASSSLVRAKTQYF.

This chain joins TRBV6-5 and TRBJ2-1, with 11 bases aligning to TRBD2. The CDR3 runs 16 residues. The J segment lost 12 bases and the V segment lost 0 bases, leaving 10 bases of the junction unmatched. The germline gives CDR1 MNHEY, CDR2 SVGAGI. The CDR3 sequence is CASSYSTTASGRRQFF. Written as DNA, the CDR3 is TGTGCCAGCAGTTACTCGACAACGGCTAGCGGGAGGCGGCAGTTCTTC.

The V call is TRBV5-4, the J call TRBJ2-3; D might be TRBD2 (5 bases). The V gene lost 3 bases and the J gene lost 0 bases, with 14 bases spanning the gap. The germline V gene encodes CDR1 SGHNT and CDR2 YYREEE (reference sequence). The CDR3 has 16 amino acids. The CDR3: CASSSRSRGSTDTQYF. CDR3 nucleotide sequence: TGTGCCAGCAGCTCGAGATCGCGCGGGAGCACAGATACGCAGTATTTT.

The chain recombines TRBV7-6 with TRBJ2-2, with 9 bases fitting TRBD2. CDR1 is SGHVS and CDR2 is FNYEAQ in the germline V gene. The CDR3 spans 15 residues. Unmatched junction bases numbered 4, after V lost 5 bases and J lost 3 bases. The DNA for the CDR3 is TGTGCCAGCAGCCCTAGCGGGGTCCACACCGGGGAGCTGTTTTTT. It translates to CASSPSGVHTGELFF. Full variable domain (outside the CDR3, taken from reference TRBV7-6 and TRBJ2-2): GAGVSQSPRYKVTKRGQDVALRCDPISGHVSLYWYRQALGQGPEFLTYFNYEAQQDKSGLPNDRFSAERPEGSISTLTIQRTEQRDSAMYRCASSPSGVHTGELFFGEGSRLTVL.

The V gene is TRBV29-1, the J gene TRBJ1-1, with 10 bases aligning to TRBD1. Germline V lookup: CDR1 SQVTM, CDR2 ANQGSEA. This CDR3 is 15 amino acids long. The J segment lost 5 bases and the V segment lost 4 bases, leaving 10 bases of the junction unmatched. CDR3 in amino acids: CSVVRDRGRGTEAFF. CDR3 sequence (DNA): TGCAGCGTTGTCCGGGACAGGGGCAGGGGGACTGAAGCTTTCTTT.

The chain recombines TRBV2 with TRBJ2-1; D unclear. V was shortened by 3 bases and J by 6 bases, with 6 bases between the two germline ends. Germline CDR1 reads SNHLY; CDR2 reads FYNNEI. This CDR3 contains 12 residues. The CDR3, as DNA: TGTGCCAGCAGTGAGGAGCCCAATGAGCAGTTCTTC. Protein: CASSEEPNEQFF.

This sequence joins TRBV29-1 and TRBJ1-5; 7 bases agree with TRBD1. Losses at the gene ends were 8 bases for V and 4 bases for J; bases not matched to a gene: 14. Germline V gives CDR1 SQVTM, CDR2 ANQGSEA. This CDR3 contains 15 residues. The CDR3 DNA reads TGCAGCACCTACCAGAGGCAGGGGGTGAATCAGCCCCAGCATTTT. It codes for CSTYQRQGVNQPQHF.

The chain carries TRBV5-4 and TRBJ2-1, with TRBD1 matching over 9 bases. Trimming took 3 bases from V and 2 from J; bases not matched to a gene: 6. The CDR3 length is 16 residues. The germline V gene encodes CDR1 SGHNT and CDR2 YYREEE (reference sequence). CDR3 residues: CASSSRTGGTYNEQFF. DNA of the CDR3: TGTGCCAGCAGCTCGCGCACAGGGGGCACCTACAATGAGCAGTTCTTC.

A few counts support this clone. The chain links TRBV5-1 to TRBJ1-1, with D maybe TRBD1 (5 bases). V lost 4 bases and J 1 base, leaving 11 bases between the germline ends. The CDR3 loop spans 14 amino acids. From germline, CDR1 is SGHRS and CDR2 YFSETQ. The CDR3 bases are TGCGCCAGCAGCCCCATAAGGGGGAACACTGAAGCTTTCTTT. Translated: CASSPIRGNTEAFF.

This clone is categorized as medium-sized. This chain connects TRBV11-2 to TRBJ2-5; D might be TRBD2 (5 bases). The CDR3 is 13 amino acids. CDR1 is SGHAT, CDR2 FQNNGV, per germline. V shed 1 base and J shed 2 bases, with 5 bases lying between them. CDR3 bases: TGTGCCAGCAGCTTAGGGACTCAAGAGACCCAGTACTTC. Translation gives CASSLGTQETQYF. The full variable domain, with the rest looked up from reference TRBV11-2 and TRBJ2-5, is EAGVAQSPRYKIIEKRQSVAFWCNPISGHATLYWYQQILGQGPKLLIQFQNNGVVDDSQLPKDRFSAERLKGVDSTLKIQPAKLEDSAVYLCASSLGTQETQYFGPGTRLLVL.

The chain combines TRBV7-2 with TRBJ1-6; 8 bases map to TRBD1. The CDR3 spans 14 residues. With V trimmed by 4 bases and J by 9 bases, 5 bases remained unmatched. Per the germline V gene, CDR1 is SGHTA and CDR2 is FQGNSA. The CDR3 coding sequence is TGTGCCAGCAGCTCGGACAGGGTATCTTCACCCCTCCACTTT. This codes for CASSSDRVSSPLHF.

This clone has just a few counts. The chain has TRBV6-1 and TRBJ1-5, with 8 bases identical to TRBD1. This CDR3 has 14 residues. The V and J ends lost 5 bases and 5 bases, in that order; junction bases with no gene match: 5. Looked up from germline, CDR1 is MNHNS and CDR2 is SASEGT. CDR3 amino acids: CASSTDRADQPQHF. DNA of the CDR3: TGTGCCAGCAGTACGGACAGGGCGGATCAGCCCCAGCATTTT.